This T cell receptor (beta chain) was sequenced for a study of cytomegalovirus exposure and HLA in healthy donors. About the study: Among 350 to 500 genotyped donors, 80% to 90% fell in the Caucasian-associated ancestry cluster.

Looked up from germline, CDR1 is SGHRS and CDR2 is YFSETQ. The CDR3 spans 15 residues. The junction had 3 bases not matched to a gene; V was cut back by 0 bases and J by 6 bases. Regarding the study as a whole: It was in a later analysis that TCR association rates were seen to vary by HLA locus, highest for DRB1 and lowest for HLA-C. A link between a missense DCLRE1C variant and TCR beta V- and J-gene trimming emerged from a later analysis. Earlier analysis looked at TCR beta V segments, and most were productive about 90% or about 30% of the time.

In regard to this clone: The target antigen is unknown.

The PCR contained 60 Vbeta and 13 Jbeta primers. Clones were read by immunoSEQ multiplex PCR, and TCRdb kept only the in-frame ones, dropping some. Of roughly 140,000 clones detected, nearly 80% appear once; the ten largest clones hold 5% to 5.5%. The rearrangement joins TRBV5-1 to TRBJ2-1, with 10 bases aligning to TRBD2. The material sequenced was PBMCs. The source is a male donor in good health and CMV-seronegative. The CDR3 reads CASSLEASGGNEQFF. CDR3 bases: TGCGCCAGCAGCTTGGAGGCTAGCGGGGGCAATGAGCAGTTCTTC.